What follows describes a single TCR beta chain. Its antigen is still unknown. The data derive from a study of vaccination effects on CD4 cells after COVID-19. Study in general: Participants completed two doses of the BNT162b2 or mRNA-1273 vaccine.

Produced via immunoSEQ multiplex PCR; TCRdb's table is partial and in-frame only. The sample contains tens of thousands of clones, around three quarters of which appear only once. Study results and caveats: Marked clonal contraction was seen late after vaccination (in both infection- and vaccine-induced clones).

The CDR3 loop spans 13 amino acids. The germline V gene encodes CDR1 SGHTA and CDR2 FQGTGA. Between the trimmed V and J ends, which lost 3 bases and 2 bases, there was a span of 7 bases. Viral peptide pool expansion of antigen-specific CD4+ T cells preceded sequencing in the ViraFEST assay. Following 10 days of culture, CD4+ T cells were isolated. Among the vaccine recipients, none had a prior SARS-CoV-2 infection, and nucleocapsid antibodies were negative. Each culture had half its medium swapped for IL-2 medium on days 3 and 7. The clonotype originates from a human donor who received a COVID-19 vaccine. The sample consisted of CD4+ T cells from PBMCs cultured with HCoV-NL63 spike peptides, taken before COVID-19 vaccination. This chain joins TRBV7-3 and TRBJ1-1, with D hard to call. The CDR3 region is CASSLVGNTEAFF. The CDR3 DNA is TGTGCCAGCAGCTTGGTGGGCAACACTGAAGCTTTCTTT.